These 25 T cell receptor beta chains share one sample of origin, sequenced in a study of beta chain features in type 1 diabetes. Study-wide points: Shorter TCRB CDR3s, moderately but significantly so, were found in Type 1 diabetes patients in all four CD4+ subsets.

Expressed TCRB transcripts were sequenced because the entire RNA isolate underwent reverse transcription. Profiling relied on immunoSEQ multiplex PCR, and the TCRdb table lists in-frame clones only, not all of them. The sample carries about 180,000 clones, approximately 8% recorded once. What these receptors recognize is not known. The sequenced sample consisted of central memory CD4+ T cells from blood. These receptors came from a woman in her forties with type 1 diabetes.

This chain connects TRBV6-1 to TRBJ1-2; a possible D gene is TRBD1 (6 bases). Germline V gene sequence: CDR1 MNHNS, CDR2 SASEGT. The V gene lost 6 bases and the J gene lost 6 bases, with 14 bases spanning the gap. CDR3 length: 13 amino acids. The CDR3 coding sequence is TGTGCCAGCAGCCTAGACAGGTTAGATGGCTACACCTTC. Translating it yields CASSLDRLDGYTF.

The genes are TRBV9 and TRBJ1-1, with no clear D. The germline V and J ends were trimmed by 2 bases and 2 bases, with 7 bases remaining between them. This CDR3 comprises 13 residues. Germline V gives CDR1 SGDLS, CDR2 YYNGEE. Written as DNA, the CDR3 is TGTGCCAGCAGCGTTTACAGTAACACTGAAGCTTTCTTT. Protein: CASSVYSNTEAFF.

V usage is TRBV9 and J usage is TRBJ2-5; D is possibly TRBD1 (6 bases). The germline gives CDR1 SGDLS, CDR2 YYNGEE. The CDR3 is 15 amino acids. V lost 0 bases, J lost 6 bases, and 15 bases lay in between. CDR3 in amino acids: CASSVAAGVGQTQYF. CDR3 nucleotides: TGTGCCAGCAGCGTAGCGGCAGGGGTTGGACAGACCCAGTACTTC. The complete variable domain, with remaining parts taken from reference TRBV9 and TRBJ2-5, reads DSGVTQTPKHLITATGQRVTLRCSPRSGDLSVYWYQQSLDQGLQFLIQYYNGEERAKGNILERFSAQQFPDLHSELNLSSLELGDSALYFCASSVAAGVGQTQYFGPGTRLLVL.

This clone was seen only a few times. This chain connects TRBV2 to TRBJ2-7, with 7 positions matching TRBD2. The V segment lost 5 bases and the J segment 5 bases; nucleotides outside the gene matches: 12. The CDR3 is 15 amino acids. CDR1 and CDR2 from the germline V gene are SNHLY and FYNNEI. The CDR3 is CASSSTGLVGHEQYF. The CDR3 nucleotides are TGTGCCAGCAGTTCTACTGGACTAGTAGGCCACGAGCAGTACTTC.

This clone was seen repeatedly, ten times or more. The gene calls are TRBV27 and TRBJ1-4; TRBD1 matches at 7 bases. Germline CDR1 and CDR2: MNHEY and SMNVEV (reference sequence). The length of the CDR3 is 14 residues. J gave up 7 bases and V 6 bases, and 8 bases lay outside the gene matches. The CDR3 loop is CASSGQAKGEKLFF. The CDR3 DNA reads TGTGCCAGCAGCGGACAGGCGAAGGGTGAAAAACTGTTTTTT. Drawing the rest from reference TRBV27 and TRBJ1-4, the complete variable domain is EAQVTQNPRYLITVTGKKLTVTCSQNMNHEYMSWYRQDPGLGLRQIYYSMNVEVTDKGDVPEGYKVSRKEKRNFPLILESPSPNQTSLYFCASSGQAKGEKLFFGSGTQLSVL.

This clone was observed a few times. The V and J genes are TRBV19 and TRBJ2-1; D is unresolved. Trimming removed 3 bases at V and 0 bases at J, with 9 bases between. The CDR3 runs to 15 residues. The germline gives CDR1 LNHDA, CDR2 SQIVND (reference sequence). CDR3 in amino acids: CASSISTSSYNEQFF. CDR3 nucleotide sequence: TGTGCCAGTAGTATTAGTACGAGCTCCTACAATGAGCAGTTCTTC. The full variable domain, in which reference TRBV19 and TRBJ2-1 provide the parts outside the CDR3, is DGGITQSPKYLFRKEGQNVTLSCEQNLNHDAMYWYRQDPGQGLRLIYYSQIVNDFQKGDIAEGYSVSREKKESFPLTVTSAQKNPTAFYLCASSISTSSYNEQFFGPGTRLTVL.

This clone was observed a few times. CDR3 in amino acids: CASSLGETGFWVNTEAFF. The CDR3 DNA sequence: TGCGCCAGCAGCTTGGGGGAAACAGGGTTTTGGGTGAACACTGAAGCTTTCTTT. The V call is TRBV5-1, the J call TRBJ1-1, with D possibly being TRBD1 (6 bases). Trimming removed 0 bases at V and 0 bases at J, with 18 bases between. The germline gives CDR1 SGHRS, CDR2 YFSETQ. The CDR3 sequence is 18 residues long.

The genes are TRBV18 and TRBJ2-4, with 8 bases identical to TRBD1. V gave up 0 bases and J gave up 10 bases; unmatched junction bases: 2. CDR3 length: 13 amino acids. The germline gives CDR1 KGHSH, CDR2 LQKENI. The CDR3 here is CASSPPHRGIQYF. As DNA, the CDR3 is TGTGCCAGCTCACCACCCCACAGGGGGATTCAGTACTTC.

There are a few counts of this clone. The chain is built from TRBV25-1 and TRBJ1-4, with D maybe TRBD1 (6 bases). The CDR3 runs to 15 residues. Germline loops: CDR1 MGHDK, CDR2 SYGVNS. The V end lost 3 bases, the J end lost 8 bases, and 16 bases lay between the germline ends. CDR3 bases: TGTGCCAGCAGTGACGTCGGGGGGGCCAGGGAAAAACTGTTTTTT. Encoded protein: CASSDVGGAREKLFF.

The chain recombines TRBV9 with TRBJ1-3; D uncertain. The ends were cut back, 1 base at V and 0 bases at J, with 8 bases in the middle. CDR1 is SGDLS, CDR2 YYNGEE, per germline. CDR3 length: 15 amino acids. CDR3 region: CASSVNRNSGNTIYF. DNA for the CDR3: TGTGCCAGCAGCGTAAACAGAAACTCTGGAAACACCATATATTTT. Filled out from reference TRBV9 and TRBJ1-3, the complete variable domain reads DSGVTQTPKHLITATGQRVTLRCSPRSGDLSVYWYQQSLDQGLQFLIQYYNGEERAKGNILERFSAQQFPDLHSELNLSSLELGDSALYFCASSVNRNSGNTIYFGEGSWLTVV.

This clone was found once. The chain has TRBV15 and TRBJ2-1; possible D gene TRBD2, 6 bases. CDR1 is LNHNV, CDR2 YYDKDF, per germline (reference sequence). The CDR3 extends over 13 amino acids. Trimming took 3 bases from V and 7 from J, leaving 10 bases between them. CDR3 nucleotide sequence: TGTGCCACCAGCAGGGACTATCAGAATGAGCAGTTCTTC. Translation: CATSRDYQNEQFF.

This clone has a handful of counts. This chain joins TRBV2 and TRBJ2-5, with D possibly TRBD2 on 6 matching bases. Germline loops: CDR1 SNHLY, CDR2 FYNNEI. The CDR3 consists of 13 residues. Trimming cost V 1 base and J 7 bases, with 10 bases left between them. CDR3 protein: CASSEDPGGTQYF. Written as DNA, the CDR3 is TGTGCCAGCAGTGAAGACCCCGGGGGGACCCAGTACTTC.

The chain has TRBV6-4 and TRBJ1-6, with 9 bases identical to TRBD1. The CDR3 extends over 14 amino acids. Trimming took 6 bases from V and 7 from J; bases not matched to a gene: 4. Germline-derived CDR1 and CDR2 are MRHNA and SNTAGT. DNA of the CDR3: TGTGCCAGCAGGACAGGGGGTCCCAATTCACCCCTCCACTTT. Translating gives CASRTGGPNSPLHF.

The V call is TRBV2, the J call TRBJ2-2, with 7 bases that match TRBD2. In germline, CDR1 is SNHLY, CDR2 FYNNEI. Trimming cost V 2 bases and J 5 bases; bases outside gene matches: 5. The CDR3 length is 15 residues. The CDR3 region has the DNA TGTGCCAGCAGTGAATCCAGCGGGAAAACCGGGGAGCTGTTTTTT. This sequence encodes CASSESSGKTGELFF.

This clone was observed at least ten times. This chain uses TRBV29-1 with TRBJ1-1; D gene ambiguous. V was clipped by 6 bases and J by 6 bases, with 17 bases between them. Per the germline V gene, CDR1 is SQVTM and CDR2 is ANQGSEA. The CDR3 consists of 13 residues. The CDR3 DNA is TGCAGCGTCCCCGCGGGAGTTGTTGCTGAAGCTTTCTTT. As protein: CSVPAGVVAEAFF.

This clone was seen a handful of times. This chain uses TRBV5-5 with TRBJ2-7; D is uncertain. The CDR3 runs 14 residues. Germline lookup yields CDR1 SGHKS and CDR2 YYEKEE (reference sequence). With 1 base removed from V and 2 bases from J, the gap between germline ends came to 10 bases. In DNA form, the CDR3 reads TGTGCCAGCAGCTTGTTGGGCGCGACCTACGAGCAGTACTTC. Its translation: CASSLLGATYEQYF.

V gene TRBV30 combines with J gene TRBJ2-1, with TRBD1 matching 9 bases. Germline assignment: CDR1 GTSNPN and CDR2 SVGIG (reference sequence). The CDR3 loop spans 14 amino acids. V was pared by 7 bases and J by 10 bases, with 14 bases of the junction left unmatched. The DNA for the CDR3 is TGTGCCTCAATTACCGGGACAGGGCGAGTAGAGCAGTTCTTC. Translating gives CASITGTGRVEQFF.

This clone was seen only a few times. The rearrangement joins TRBV11-2 to TRBJ1-1; 10 bases agree with TRBD1. The CDR3 contains 15 residues. Germline-derived CDR1 and CDR2 are SGHAT and FQNNGV. J gave up 8 bases and V 3 bases, and 9 bases lay outside the gene matches. CDR3: CASSFTTGTGAEAFF. The CDR3, as DNA: TGTGCCAGCAGCTTTACCACCGGGACAGGGGCCGAAGCTTTCTTT.

This rearrangement joins TRBV19 to TRBJ2-7; no firm D call. Germline lookup yields CDR1 LNHDA and CDR2 SQIVND (reference sequence). With 0 bases removed from V and 5 bases from J, the gap between germline ends came to 11 bases. The length of the CDR3 is 14 residues. The CDR3: CASSIERQSDEQYF. The CDR3 nucleotides are TGTGCCAGTAGTATAGAGAGGCAGTCCGACGAGCAGTACTTC.

In this sample, this clone turned up a few times. V and J are TRBV11-2 and TRBJ1-3; 8 bases line up with TRBD1. CDR1 is SGHAT, CDR2 FQNNGV, per germline. This CDR3 contains 15 residues. The ends lost 2 bases at V and 1 base at J; junction bases unmatched: 1. The CDR3 is CASSLRTGSGNTIYF. Written as DNA, the CDR3 is TGTGCCAGCAGCTTACGGACAGGGTCTGGAAACACCATATATTTT. Filled out from reference TRBV11-2 and TRBJ1-3, the complete variable domain reads EAGVAQSPRYKIIEKRQSVAFWCNPISGHATLYWYQQILGQGPKLLIQFQNNGVVDDSQLPKDRFSAERLKGVDSTLKIQPAKLEDSAVYLCASSLRTGSGNTIYFGEGSWLTVV.

This chain uses TRBV5-1 with TRBJ1-1; 8 positions agree with TRBD1. Losses at the gene ends were 5 bases for V and 1 base for J; bases not matched to a gene: 4. Germline CDR1 reads SGHRS; CDR2 reads YFSETQ. This CDR3 comprises 14 residues. The CDR3 protein is CASSSGTGNTEAFF. In DNA form, the CDR3 reads TGCGCCAGCAGTTCCGGGACAGGGAACACTGAAGCTTTCTTT. The variable domain in full, with the rest retrieved from reference TRBV5-1 and TRBJ1-1, is KAGVTQTPRYLIKTRGQQVTLSCSPISGHRSVSWYQQTPGQGLQFLFEYFSETQRNKGNFPGRFSGRQFSNSRSEMNVSTLELGDSALYLCASSSGTGNTEAFFGQGTRLTVV.

This clone was picked up a small number of times. This chain joins TRBV7-3 and TRBJ1-1; D possibly corresponds to TRBD1 (6 bases). Trimming took 5 bases from V and 4 from J, leaving 14 bases between them. The CDR3 runs 14 residues. The germline gives CDR1 SGHTA, CDR2 FQGTGA. DNA of the CDR3: TGTGCCAGCAGCCCGCAACAGGGTAGCACTGAAGCTTTCTTT. It encodes CASSPQQGSTEAFF.

The V and J genes are TRBV20-1 and TRBJ1-5, with D tentatively TRBD1 (6 bases). This CDR3 spans 11 amino acids. The V end lost 5 bases, the J end lost 5 bases, and 7 bases lay between the germline ends. Germline V gene data show CDR1 as DFQATT and CDR2 as SNEGSKA (reference sequence). CDR3: CSAAGDQPQHF. The CDR3 DNA follows: TGCAGTGCTGCAGGGGATCAGCCCCAGCATTTT.

The chain joins TRBV11-2 to TRBJ1-6, with D possibly matching TRBD1 (6 bases). Germline V CDR1 and CDR2: SGHAT, FQNNGV. V shed 5 bases and J shed 7 bases, with 12 bases lying between them. CDR3 length: 14 residues. The CDR3 reads CASSPTQGNSPLHF. CDR3 bases: TGTGCCAGCAGCCCGACCCAGGGGAATTCACCCCTCCACTTT.

The rearrangement uses TRBV7-2 and TRBJ2-5; no definite D call. The CDR3 consists of 14 residues. Trimming removed 5 bases from V and 2 bases from J, with 12 bases in between. Germline V gene data show CDR1 as SGHTA and CDR2 as FQGNSA. In DNA, the CDR3 is TGTGCCAGCAGCCGTCGCGGAGTACAAGAGACCCAGTACTTC. Protein: CASSRRGVQETQYF.